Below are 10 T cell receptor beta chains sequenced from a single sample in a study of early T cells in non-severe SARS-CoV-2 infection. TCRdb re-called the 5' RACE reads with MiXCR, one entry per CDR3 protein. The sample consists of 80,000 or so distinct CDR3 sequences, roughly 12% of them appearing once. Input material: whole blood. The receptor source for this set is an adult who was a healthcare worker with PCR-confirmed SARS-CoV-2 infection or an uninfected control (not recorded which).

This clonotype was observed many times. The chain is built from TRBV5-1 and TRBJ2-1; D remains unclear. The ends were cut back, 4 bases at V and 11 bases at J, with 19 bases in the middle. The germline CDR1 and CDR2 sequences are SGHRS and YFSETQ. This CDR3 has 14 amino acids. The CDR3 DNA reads TGCGCCAGCAGCCTTACCCGGGTCCCTAATCAGCAGTTCTTC. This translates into CASSLTRVPNQQFF.

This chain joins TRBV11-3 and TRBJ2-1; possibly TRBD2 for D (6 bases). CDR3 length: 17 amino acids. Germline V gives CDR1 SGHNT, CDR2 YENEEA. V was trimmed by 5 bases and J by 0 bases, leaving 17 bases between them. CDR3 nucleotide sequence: TGTGCCAGCAGCCCTGGCCTAGCGCCCATCTCCTACAATGAGCAGTTCTTC. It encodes CASSPGLAPISYNEQFF.

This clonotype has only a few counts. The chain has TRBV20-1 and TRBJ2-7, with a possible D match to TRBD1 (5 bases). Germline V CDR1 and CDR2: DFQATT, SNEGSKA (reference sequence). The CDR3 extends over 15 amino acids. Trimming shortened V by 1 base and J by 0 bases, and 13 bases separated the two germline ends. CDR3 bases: TGCAGTGCTAGAGTCAAGAGGACATACTCCTACGAGCAGTACTTC. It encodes CSARVKRTYSYEQYF.

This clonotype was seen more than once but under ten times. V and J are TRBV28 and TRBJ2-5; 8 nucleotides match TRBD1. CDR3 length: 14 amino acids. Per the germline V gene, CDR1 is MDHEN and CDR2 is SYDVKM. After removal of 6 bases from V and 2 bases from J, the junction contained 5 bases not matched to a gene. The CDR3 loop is CASRAGGYQETQYF. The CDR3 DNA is TGTGCCAGCAGGGCAGGGGGCTATCAAGAGACCCAGTACTTC. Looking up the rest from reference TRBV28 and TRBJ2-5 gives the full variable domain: DVKVTQSSRYLVKRTGEKVFLECVQDMDHENMFWYRQDPGLGLRLIYFSYDVKMKEKGDIPEGYSVSREKKERFSLILESASTNQTSMYLCASRAGGYQETQYFGPGTRLLVL.

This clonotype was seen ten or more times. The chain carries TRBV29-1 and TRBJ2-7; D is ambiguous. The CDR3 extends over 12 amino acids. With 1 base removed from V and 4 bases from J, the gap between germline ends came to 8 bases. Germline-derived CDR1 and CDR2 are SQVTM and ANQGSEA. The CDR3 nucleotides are TGCAGCGTTGAAGCGGAAGCTTACGAGCAGTACTTC. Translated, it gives CSVEAEAYEQYF.

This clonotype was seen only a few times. This CDR3 reads CASRVKPGPTFYEQYF. In DNA, the CDR3 is TGTGCCAGTAGAGTTAAGCCGGGACCGACATTCTACGAGCAGTACTTC. The V and J genes are TRBV19 and TRBJ2-7; D is tentatively TRBD1 or TRBD2 (5 bases each). CDR1 is LNHDA, CDR2 SQIVND, per germline (reference sequence). The length of the CDR3 is 16 residues. V was clipped by 6 bases and J by 3 bases, with 21 bases between them.

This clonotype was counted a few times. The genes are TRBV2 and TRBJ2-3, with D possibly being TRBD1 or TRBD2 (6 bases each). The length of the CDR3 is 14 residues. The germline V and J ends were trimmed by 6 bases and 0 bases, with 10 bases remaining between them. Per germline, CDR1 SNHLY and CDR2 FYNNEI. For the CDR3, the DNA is TGTGCCAGCAGGCGGGACACTAGCACAGATACGCAGTATTTT. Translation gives CASRRDTSTDTQYF.

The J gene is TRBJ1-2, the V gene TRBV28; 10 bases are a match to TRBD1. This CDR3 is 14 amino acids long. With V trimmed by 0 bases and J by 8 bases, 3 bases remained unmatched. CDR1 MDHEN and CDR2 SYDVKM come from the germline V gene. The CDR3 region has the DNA TGTGCCAGCAGTTTATGGGGACAGGGGCCAGGCTACACCTTC. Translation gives CASSLWGQGPGYTF.

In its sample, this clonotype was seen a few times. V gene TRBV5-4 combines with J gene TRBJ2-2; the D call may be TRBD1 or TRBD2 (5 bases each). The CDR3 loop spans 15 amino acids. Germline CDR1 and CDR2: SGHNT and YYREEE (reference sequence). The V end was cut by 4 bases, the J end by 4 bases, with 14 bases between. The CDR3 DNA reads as TGTGCCAGCAGCCCGGATGGGGGTGGCACCGGGGAGCTGTTTTTT. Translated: CASSPDGGGTGELFF.

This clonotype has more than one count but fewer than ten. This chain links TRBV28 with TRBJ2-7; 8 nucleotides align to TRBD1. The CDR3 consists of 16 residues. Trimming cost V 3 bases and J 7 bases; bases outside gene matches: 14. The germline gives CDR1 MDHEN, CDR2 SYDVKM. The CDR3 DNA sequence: TGTGCCAGCAGTTTGCCGCCGCGGACAGGGAGGTATGAGCAGTACTTC. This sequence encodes CASSLPPRTGRYEQYF.